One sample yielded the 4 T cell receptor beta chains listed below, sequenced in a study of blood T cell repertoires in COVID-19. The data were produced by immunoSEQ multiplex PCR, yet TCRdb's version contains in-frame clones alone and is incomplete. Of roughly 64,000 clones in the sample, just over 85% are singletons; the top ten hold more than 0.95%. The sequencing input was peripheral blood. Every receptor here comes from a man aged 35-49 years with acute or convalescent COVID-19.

The CDR3 DNA is TGCGCCAGCAGCCTTGGCGGGGGATATGAAAAACTGTTTTTT. Protein product: CASSLGGGYEKLFF. The chain couples TRBV5-1 to TRBJ1-4, with D possibly being TRBD1 (5 bases). Germline assignment: CDR1 SGHRS and CDR2 YFSETQ. The CDR3 covers 14 residues. Trimming stripped 4 bases from V and 6 bases from J, with 13 bases between.

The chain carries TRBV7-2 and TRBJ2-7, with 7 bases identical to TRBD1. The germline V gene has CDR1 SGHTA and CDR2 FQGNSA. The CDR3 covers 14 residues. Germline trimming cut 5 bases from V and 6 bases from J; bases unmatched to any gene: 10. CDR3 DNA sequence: TGTGCCAGCAGCAAGACAGGGTCCCTCCTCGAGCAGTACTTC. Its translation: CASSKTGSLLEQYF. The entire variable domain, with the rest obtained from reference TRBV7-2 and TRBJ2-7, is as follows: GAGVSQSPSNKVTEKGKDVELRCDPISGHTALYWYRQSLGQGLEFLIYFQGNSAPDKSGLPSDRFSAERTGGSVSTLTIQRTQQEDSAVYLCASSKTGSLLEQYFGPGTRLTVT.

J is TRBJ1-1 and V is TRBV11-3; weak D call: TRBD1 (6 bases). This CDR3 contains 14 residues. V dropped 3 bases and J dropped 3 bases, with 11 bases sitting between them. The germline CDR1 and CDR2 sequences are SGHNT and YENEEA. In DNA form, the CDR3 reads TGTGCCAGCAGCTTCGGCTACAGGGACACTGAAGCTTTCTTT. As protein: CASSFGYRDTEAFF.

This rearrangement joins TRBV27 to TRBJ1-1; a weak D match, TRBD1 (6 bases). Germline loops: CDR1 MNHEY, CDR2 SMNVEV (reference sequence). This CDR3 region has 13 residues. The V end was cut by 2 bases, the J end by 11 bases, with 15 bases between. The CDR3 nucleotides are TGTGCCAGCAGTTTAACCCCAGGGGAGAGGGCTTTCTTT. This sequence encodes CASSLTPGERAFF.